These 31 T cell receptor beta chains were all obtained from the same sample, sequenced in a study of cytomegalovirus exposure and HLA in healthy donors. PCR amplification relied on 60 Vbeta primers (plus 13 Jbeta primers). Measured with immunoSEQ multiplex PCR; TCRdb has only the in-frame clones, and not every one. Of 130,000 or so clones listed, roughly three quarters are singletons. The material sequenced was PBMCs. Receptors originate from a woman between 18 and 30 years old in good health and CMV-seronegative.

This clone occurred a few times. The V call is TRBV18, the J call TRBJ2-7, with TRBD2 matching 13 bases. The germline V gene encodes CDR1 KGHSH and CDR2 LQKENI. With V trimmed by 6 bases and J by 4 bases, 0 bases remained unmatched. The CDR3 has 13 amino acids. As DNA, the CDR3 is TGTGCCAGCTCGACTAGCGGGAGGTACGAGCAGTACTTC. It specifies CASSTSGRYEQYF.

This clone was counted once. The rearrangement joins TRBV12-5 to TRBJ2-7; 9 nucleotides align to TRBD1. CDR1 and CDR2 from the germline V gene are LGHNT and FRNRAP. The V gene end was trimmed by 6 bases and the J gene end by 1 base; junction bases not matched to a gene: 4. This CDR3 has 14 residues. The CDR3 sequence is CASGMGQGSYEQYF. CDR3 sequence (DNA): TGTGCTAGTGGCATGGGACAGGGTTCCTACGAGCAGTACTTC.

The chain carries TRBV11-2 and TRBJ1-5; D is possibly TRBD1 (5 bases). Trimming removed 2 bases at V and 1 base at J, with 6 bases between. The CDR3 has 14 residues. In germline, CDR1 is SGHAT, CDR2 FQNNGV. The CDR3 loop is CASSLTGSNQPQHF. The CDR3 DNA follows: TGTGCCAGCAGCTTAACAGGAAGCAATCAGCCCCAGCATTTT.

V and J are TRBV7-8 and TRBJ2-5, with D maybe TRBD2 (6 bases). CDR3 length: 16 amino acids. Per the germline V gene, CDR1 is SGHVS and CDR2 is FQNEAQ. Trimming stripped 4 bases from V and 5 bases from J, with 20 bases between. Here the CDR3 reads CASSSLTAGQWETQYF. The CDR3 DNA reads TGTGCCAGCAGCTCCCTGACTGCGGGGCAGTGGGAGACCCAGTACTTC.

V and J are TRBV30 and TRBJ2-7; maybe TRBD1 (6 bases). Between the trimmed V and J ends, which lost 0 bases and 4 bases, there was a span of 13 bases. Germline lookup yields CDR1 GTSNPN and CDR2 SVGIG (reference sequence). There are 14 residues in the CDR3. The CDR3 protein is CAWSVNRAFYEQYF. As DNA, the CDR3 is TGTGCCTGGAGTGTAAACAGGGCGTTTTACGAGCAGTACTTC.

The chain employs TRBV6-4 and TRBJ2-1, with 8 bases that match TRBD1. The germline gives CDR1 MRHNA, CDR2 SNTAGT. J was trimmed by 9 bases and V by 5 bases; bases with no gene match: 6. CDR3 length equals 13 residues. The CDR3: CASSSDRGSEQFF. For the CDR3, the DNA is TGTGCCAGCAGTTCCGACAGGGGCAGTGAGCAGTTCTTC.

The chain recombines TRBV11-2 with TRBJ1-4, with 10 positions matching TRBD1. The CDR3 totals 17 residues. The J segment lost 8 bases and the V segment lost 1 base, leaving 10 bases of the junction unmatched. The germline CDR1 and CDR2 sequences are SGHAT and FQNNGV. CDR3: CASSLGLGQGLPEKLFF. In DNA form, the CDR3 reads TGTGCCAGCAGCTTAGGACTGGGACAGGGGTTGCCCGAAAAACTGTTTTTT.

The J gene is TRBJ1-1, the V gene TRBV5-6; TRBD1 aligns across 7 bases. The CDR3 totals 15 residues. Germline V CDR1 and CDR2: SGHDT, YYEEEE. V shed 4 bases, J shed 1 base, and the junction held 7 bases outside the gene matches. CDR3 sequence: CASSTTRDRNTEAFF. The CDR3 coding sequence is TGTGCCAGCAGCACGACAAGGGACAGGAACACTGAAGCTTTCTTT.

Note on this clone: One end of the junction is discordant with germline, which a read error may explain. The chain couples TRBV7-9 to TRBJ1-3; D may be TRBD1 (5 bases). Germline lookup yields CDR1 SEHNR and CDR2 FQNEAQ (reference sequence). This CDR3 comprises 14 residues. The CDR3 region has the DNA TGTGCCAGCAGTTTGGGGCCAACTGGGAACACCATATATTTT. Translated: CASSLGPTGNTIYF.

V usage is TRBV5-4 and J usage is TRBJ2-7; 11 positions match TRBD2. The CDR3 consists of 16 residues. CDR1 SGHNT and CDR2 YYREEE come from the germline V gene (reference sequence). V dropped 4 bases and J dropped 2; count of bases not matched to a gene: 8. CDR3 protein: CASSPGGTSGAYEQYF. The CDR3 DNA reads TGTGCCAGCAGCCCGGGCGGGACTAGCGGAGCCTACGAGCAGTACTTC.

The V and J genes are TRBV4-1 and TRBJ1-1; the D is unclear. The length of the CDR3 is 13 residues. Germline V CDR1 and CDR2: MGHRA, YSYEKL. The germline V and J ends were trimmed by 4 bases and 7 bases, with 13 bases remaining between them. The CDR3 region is CASSLLGGSEAFF. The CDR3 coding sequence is TGCGCCAGCAGCCTTTTGGGAGGGAGTGAAGCTTTCTTT.

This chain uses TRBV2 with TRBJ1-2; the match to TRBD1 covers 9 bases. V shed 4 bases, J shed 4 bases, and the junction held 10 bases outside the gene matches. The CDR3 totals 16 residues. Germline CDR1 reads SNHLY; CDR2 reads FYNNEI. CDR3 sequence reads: CASSGTRRTGAYGYTF. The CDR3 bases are TGTGCCAGCAGTGGGACCCGACGGACAGGGGCCTATGGCTACACCTTC. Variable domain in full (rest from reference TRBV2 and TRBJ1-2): EPEVTQTPSHQVTQMGQEVILRCVPISNHLYFYWYRQILGQKVEFLVSFYNNEISEKSEIFDDQFSVERPDGSNFTLKIRSTKLEDSAMYFCASSGTRRTGAYGYTFGSGTRLTVV.

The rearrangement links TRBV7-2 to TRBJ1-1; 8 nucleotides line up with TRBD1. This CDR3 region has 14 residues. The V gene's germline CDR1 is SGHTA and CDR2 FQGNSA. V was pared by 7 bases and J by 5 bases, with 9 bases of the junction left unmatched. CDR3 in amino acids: CASTVDRVFTEAFF. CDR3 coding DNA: TGTGCCAGCACCGTGGACAGGGTATTTACTGAAGCTTTCTTT.

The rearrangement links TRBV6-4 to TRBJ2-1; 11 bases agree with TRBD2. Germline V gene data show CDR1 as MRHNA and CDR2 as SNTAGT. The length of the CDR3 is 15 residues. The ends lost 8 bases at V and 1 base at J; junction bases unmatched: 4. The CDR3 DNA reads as TGTGCCAGCGCAGTAGCGGGAGGGTCCTACAATGAGCAGTTCTTC. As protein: CASAVAGGSYNEQFF.

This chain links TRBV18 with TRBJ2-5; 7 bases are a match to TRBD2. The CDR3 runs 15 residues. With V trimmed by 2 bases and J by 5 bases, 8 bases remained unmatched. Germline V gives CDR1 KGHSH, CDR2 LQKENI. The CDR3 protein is CASSPRSGTAETQYF. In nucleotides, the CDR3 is TGTGCCAGCTCACCAAGGAGCGGGACCGCGGAGACCCAGTACTTC. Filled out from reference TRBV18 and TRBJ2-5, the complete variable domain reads NAGVMQNPRHLVRRRGQEARLRCSPMKGHSHVYWYRQLPEEGLKFMVYLQKENIIDESGMPKERFSAEFPKEGPSILRIQQVVRGDSAAYFCASSPRSGTAETQYFGPGTRLLVL.

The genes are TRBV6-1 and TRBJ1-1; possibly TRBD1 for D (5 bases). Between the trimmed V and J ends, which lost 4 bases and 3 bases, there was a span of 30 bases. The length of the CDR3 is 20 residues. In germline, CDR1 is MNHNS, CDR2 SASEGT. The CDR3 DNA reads TGTGCCAGCAGTGCCCTTAACTCATTACACGTAAGGGGCGCGGACACTGAAGCTTTCTTT. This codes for CASSALNSLHVRGADTEAFF.

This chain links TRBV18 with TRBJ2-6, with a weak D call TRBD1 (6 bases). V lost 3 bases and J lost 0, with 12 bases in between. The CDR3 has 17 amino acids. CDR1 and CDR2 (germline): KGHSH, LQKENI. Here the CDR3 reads CASSPGTSISGANVLTF. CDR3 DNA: TGTGCCAGCTCACCCGGGACATCCATCTCTGGGGCCAACGTCCTGACTTTC.

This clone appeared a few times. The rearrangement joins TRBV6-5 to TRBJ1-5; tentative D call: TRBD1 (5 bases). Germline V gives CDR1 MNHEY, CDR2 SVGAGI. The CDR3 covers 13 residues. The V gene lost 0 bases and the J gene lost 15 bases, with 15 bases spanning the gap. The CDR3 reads CASSYSEDKPLHF. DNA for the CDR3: TGTGCCAGCAGTTACTCCGAGGACAAGCCTTTGCATTTT.

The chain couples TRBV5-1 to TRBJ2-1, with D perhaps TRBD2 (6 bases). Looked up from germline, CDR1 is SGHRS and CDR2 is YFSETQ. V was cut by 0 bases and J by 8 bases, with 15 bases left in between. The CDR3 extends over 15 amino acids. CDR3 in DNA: TGCGCCAGCAGCTTGGTGTCCCGGGAGCTGGATGAGCAGTTCTTC. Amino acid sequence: CASSLVSRELDEQFF.

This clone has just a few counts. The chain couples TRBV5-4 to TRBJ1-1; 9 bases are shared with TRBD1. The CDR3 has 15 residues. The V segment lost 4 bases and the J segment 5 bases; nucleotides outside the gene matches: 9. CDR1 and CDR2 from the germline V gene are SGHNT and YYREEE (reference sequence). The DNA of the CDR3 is TGTGCCAGCAGCCCCGGGGACAGGGAGTTTACTGAAGCTTTCTTT. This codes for CASSPGDREFTEAFF.

The CDR3 nucleotides read TGTGCCTGGAGCGGGGGGAGGGAGAGCCAAGAGACCCAGTACTTC. Translation: CAWSGGRESQETQYF. This rearrangement joins TRBV30 to TRBJ2-5; 7 positions match TRBD2. V lost 3 bases and J lost 1; bases outside the gene matches: 8. CDR1 GTSNPN and CDR2 SVGIG come from the germline V gene (reference sequence). The CDR3 covers 15 residues.

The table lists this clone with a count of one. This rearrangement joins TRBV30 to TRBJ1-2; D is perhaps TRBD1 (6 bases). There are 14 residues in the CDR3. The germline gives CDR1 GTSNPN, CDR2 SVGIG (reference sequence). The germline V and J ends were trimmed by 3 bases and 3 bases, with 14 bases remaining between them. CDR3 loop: CAWSPGGSYYGYTF. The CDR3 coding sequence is TGTGCCTGGAGCCCGGGGGGCAGTTACTATGGCTACACCTTC.

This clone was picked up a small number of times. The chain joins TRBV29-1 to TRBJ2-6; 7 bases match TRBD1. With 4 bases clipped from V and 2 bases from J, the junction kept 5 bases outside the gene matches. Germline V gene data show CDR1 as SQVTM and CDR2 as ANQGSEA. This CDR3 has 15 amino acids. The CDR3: CSVGGGLTGANVLTF. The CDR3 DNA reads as TGCAGCGTTGGAGGGGGCTTGACTGGGGCCAACGTCCTGACTTTC. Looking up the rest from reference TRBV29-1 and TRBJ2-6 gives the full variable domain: SAVISQKPSRDICQRGTSLTIQCQVDSQVTMMFWYRQQPGQSLTLIATANQGSEATYESGFVIDKFPISRPNLTFSTLTVSNMSPEDSSIYLCSVGGGLTGANVLTFGAGSRLTVL.

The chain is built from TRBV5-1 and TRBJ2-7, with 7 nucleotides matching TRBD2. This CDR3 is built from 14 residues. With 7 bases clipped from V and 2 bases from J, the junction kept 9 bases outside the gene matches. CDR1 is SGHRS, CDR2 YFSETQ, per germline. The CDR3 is CASGPSGRPYEQYF. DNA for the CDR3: TGCGCCAGCGGGCCTAGCGGTCGCCCCTACGAGCAGTACTTC. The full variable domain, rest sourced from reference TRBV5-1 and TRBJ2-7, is KAGVTQTPRYLIKTRGQQVTLSCSPISGHRSVSWYQQTPGQGLQFLFEYFSETQRNKGNFPGRFSGRQFSNSRSEMNVSTLELGDSALYLCASGPSGRPYEQYFGPGTRLTVT.

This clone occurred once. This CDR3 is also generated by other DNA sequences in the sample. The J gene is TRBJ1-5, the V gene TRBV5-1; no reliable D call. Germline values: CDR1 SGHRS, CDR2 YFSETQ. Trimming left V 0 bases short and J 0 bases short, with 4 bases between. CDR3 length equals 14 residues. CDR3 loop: CASSLDSSNQPQHF. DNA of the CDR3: TGCGCCAGCAGCTTGGATAGTAGCAATCAGCCCCAGCATTTT.

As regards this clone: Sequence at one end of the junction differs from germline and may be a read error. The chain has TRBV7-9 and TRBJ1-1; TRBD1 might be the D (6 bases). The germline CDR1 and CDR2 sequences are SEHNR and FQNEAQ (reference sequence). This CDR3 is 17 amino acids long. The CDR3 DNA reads TGTGTCAGCAGCTTAGGATTGAGGGGGGGCCGGGACACTGAAGCTTTCTTT. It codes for CVSSLGLRGGRDTEAFF.

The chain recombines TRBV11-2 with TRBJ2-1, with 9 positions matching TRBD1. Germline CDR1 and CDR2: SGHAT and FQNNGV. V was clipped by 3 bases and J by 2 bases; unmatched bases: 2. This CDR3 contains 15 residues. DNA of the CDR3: TGTGCCAGCAGCTTCGACAGGGGGACCTACAATGAGCAGTTCTTC. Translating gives CASSFDRGTYNEQFF.

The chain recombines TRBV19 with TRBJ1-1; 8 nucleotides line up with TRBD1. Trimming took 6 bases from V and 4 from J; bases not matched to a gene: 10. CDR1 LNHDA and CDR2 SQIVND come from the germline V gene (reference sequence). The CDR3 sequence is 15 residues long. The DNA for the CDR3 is TGTGCCAGTAGGGATACCGGGACAGGCACCACTGAAGCTTTCTTT. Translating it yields CASRDTGTGTTEAFF.

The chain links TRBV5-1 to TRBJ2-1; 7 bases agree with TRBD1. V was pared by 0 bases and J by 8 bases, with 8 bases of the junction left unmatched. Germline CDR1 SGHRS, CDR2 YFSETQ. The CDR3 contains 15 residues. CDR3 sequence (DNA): TGCGCCAGCAGCTTGGGAGGGGGCGGGTACGATGAGCAGTTCTTC. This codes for CASSLGGGGYDEQFF.

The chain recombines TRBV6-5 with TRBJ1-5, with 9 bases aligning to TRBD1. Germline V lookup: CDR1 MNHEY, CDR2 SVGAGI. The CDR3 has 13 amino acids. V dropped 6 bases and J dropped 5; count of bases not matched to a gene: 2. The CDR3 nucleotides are TGTGCCAGCAGCAGGGACAGGGATCAGCCCCAGCATTTT. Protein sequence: CASSRDRDQPQHF.

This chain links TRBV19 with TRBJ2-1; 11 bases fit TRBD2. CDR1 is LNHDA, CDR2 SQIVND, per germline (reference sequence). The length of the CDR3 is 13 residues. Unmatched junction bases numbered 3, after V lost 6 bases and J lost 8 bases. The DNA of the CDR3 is TGTGCCAGTAGACTAGCGGGAGCCCATGAGCAGTTCTTC. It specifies CASRLAGAHEQFF.